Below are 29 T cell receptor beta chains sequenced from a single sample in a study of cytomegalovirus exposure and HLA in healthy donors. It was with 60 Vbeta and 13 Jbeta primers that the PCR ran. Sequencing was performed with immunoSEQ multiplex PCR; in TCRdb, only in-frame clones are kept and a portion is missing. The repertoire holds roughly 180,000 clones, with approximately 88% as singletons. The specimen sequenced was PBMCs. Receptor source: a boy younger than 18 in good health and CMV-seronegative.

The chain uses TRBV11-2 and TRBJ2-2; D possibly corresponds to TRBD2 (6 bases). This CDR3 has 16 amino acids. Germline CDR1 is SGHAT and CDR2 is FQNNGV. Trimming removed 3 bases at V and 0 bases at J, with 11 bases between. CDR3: CASSFRTTANTGELFF. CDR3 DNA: TGTGCCAGCAGCTTTCGGACTACCGCGAACACCGGGGAGCTGTTTTTT.

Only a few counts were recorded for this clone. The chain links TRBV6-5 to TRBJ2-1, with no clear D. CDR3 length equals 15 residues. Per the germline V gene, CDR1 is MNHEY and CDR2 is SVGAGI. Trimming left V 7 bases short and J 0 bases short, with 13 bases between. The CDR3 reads CASTATPGSYNEQFF. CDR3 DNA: TGTGCCAGCACCGCGACTCCCGGCTCCTACAATGAGCAGTTCTTC.

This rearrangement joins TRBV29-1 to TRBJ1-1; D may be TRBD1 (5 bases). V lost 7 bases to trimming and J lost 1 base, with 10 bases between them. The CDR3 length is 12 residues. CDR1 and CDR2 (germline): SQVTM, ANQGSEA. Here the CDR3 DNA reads TGCAGCGCCGGAAGGGGGAACACTGAAGCTTTCTTT. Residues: CSAGRGNTEAFF.

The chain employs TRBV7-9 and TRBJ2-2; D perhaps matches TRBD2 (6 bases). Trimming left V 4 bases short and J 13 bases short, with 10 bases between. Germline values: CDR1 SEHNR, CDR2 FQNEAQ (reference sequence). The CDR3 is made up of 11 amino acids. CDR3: CASSSGGGLFF. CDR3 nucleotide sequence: TGTGCCAGCAGCTCCGGGGGAGGGCTGTTTTTT.

The CDR3 DNA reads TGTGCCAGCAGCCCTGGGACAGGCTATGGCTACACCTTC. Translated, it gives CASSPGTGYGYTF. The chain links TRBV11-2 to TRBJ1-2, with TRBD1 matching 8 bases. V gave up 5 bases and J gave up 4 bases; unmatched junction bases: 3. CDR3 length: 13 amino acids. CDR1 SGHAT and CDR2 FQNNGV come from the germline V gene.

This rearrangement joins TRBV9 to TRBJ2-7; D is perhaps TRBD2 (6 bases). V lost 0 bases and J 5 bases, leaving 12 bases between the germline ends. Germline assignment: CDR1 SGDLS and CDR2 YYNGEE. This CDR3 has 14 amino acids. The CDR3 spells CASSVGEDRDEQYF. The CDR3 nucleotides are TGTGCCAGCAGCGTAGGGGAGGATCGGGACGAGCAGTACTTC.

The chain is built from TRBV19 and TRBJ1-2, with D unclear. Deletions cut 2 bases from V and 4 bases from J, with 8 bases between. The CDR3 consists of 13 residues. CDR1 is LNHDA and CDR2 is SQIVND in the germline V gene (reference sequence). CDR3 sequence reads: CASSIPEVYGYTF. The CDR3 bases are TGTGCCAGTAGTATACCTGAGGTCTATGGCTACACCTTC.

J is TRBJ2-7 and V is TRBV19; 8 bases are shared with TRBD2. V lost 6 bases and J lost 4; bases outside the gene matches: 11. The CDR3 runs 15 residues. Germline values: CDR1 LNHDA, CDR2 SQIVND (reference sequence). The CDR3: CASSPGGAVFYEQYF. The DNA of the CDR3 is TGTGCCAGTAGCCCCGGGGGGGCGGTATTTTACGAGCAGTACTTC.

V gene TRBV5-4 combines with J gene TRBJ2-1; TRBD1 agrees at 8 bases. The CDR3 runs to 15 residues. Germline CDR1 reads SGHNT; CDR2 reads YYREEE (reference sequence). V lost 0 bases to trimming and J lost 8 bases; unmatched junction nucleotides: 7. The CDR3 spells CASSLASGQGYEQFF. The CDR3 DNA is TGTGCCAGCAGCTTGGCCTCCGGACAGGGCTATGAGCAGTTCTTC.

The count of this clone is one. Written as DNA, the CDR3 is TGTGCCAGTAGTATTTCAGGGGCCGATCAGCCCCAGCATTTT. Its protein is CASSISGADQPQHF. This rearrangement joins TRBV19 to TRBJ1-5; possibly TRBD1 for D (6 bases). The germline V gene has CDR1 LNHDA and CDR2 SQIVND (reference sequence). The V and J ends lost 3 bases and 5 bases respectively, with 11 bases between them. The CDR3 totals 14 residues.

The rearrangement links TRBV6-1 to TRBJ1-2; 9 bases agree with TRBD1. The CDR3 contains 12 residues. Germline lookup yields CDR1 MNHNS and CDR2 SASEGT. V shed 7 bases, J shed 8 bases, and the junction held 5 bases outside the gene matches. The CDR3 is CASIKDRGGYTF. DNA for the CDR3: TGTGCCAGCATTAAGGACAGGGGAGGCTACACCTTC.

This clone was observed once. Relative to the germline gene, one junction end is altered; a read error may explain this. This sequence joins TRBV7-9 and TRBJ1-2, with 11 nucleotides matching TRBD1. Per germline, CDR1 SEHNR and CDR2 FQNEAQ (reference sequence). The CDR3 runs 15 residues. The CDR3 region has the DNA TGTTCCAGCAGGGAAAAAATGGGACAGGGGGATGGCTACACCTTC. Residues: CSSREKMGQGDGYTF.

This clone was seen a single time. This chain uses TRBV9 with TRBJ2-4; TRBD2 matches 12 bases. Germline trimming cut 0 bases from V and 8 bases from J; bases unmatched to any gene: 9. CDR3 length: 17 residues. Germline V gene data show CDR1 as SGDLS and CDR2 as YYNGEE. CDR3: CASSVDLAGGVRDIQYF. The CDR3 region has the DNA TGTGCCAGCAGCGTAGATCTAGCGGGGGGGGTCAGAGACATTCAGTACTTC.

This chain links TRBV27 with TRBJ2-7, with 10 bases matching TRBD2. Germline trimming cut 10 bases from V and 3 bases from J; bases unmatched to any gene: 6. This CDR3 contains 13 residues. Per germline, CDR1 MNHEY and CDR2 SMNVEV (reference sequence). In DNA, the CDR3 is TGTGCCACCAGCGGGGGGGGTCACTACGAGCAGTACTTC. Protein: CATSGGGHYEQYF.

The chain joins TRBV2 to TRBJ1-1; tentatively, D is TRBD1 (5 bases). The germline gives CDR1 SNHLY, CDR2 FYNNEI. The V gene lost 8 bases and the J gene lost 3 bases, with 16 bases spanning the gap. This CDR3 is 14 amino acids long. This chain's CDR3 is CASPGRGMDTEAFF. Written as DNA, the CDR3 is TGTGCCAGCCCAGGACGGGGGATGGACACTGAAGCTTTCTTT.

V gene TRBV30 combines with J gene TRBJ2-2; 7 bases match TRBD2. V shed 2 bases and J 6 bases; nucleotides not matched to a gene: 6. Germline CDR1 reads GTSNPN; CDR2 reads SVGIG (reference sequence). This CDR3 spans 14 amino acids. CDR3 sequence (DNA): TGTGCCTGGAGTCCCCGGGGGGAGCCCGGGGAGCTGTTTTTT. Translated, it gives CAWSPRGEPGELFF.

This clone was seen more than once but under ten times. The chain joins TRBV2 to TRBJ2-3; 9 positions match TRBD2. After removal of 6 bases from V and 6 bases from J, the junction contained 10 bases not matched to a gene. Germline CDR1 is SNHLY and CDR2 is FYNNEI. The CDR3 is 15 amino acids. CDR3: CASRGLAGLKDTQYF. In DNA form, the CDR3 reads TGTGCCAGCAGGGGGCTAGCGGGGCTCAAGGATACGCAGTATTTT.

CDR3 bases: TGTGCCAGCAGCTGGGGCACAGACACCAGATACTATGGCTACACCTTC. This sequence encodes CASSWGTDTRYYGYTF. The V and J genes are TRBV5-4 and TRBJ1-2, with a weak D call TRBD1 (5 bases). Germline-derived CDR1 and CDR2 are SGHNT and YYREEE (reference sequence). This CDR3 spans 16 amino acids. Trimming left V 3 bases short and J 3 bases short, with 18 bases between. Full variable domain (outside the CDR3, taken from reference TRBV5-4 and TRBJ1-2): ETGVTQSPTHLIKTRGQQVTLRCSSQSGHNTVSWYQQALGQGPQFIFQYYREEENGRGNFPPRFSGLQFPNYSSELNVNALELDDSALYLCASSWGTDTRYYGYTFGSGTRLTVV.

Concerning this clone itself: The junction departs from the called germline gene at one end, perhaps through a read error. The CDR3 DNA reads as TGCGCCGGCAGCGCGGACGGGACCTACGAGCAGTACTTC. Protein sequence: CAGSADGTYEQYF. The chain uses TRBV5-1 and TRBJ2-7; TRBD2 might be the D (5 bases). Germline-derived CDR1 and CDR2 are SGHRS and YFSETQ. CDR3 length: 13 amino acids.

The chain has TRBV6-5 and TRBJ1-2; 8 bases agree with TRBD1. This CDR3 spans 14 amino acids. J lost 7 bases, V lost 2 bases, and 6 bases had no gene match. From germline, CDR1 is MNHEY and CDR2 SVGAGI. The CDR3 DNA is TGTGCCAGCAGTTACCCCGGACAGGGAAGTGGCTACACCTTC. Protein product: CASSYPGQGSGYTF.

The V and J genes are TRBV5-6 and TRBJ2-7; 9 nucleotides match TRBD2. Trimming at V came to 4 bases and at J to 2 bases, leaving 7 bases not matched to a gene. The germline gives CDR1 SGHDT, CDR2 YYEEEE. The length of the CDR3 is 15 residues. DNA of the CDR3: TGTGCCAGCAGCGAGGAACTAGCGGGCGCCTACGAGCAGTACTTC. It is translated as CASSEELAGAYEQYF.

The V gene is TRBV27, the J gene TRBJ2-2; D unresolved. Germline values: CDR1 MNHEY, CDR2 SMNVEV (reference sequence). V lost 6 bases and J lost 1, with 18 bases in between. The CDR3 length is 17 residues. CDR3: CASRTTRQVLNTGELFF. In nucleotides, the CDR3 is TGTGCCAGCAGGACGACCCGGCAGGTTCTGAACACCGGGGAGCTGTTTTTT.

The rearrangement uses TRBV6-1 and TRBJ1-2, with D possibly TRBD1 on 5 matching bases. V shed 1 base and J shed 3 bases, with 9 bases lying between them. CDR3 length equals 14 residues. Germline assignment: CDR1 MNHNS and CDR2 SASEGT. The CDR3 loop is CASSEGTGYYGYTF. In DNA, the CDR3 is TGTGCCAGCAGTGAAGGTACAGGATACTATGGCTACACCTTC.

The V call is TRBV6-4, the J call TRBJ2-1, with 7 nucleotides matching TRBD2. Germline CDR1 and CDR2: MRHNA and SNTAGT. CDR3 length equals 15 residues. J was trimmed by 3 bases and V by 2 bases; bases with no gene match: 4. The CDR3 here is CASSDEASGYNEQFF. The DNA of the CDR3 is TGTGCCAGCAGTGACGAGGCTAGCGGCTACAATGAGCAGTTCTTC.

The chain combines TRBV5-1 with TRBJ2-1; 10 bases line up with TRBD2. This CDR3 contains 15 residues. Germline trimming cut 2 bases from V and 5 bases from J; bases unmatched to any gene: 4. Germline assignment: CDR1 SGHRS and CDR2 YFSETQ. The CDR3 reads CASSFTSGNNNEQFF. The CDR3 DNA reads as TGCGCCAGCAGCTTTACTAGCGGGAATAACAATGAGCAGTTCTTC.

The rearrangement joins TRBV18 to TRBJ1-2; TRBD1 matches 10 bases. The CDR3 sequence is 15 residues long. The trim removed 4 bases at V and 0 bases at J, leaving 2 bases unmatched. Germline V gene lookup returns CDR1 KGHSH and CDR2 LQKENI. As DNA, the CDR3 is TGTGCCAGCTCACTCGGGACAGGGGCTAACTATGGCTACACCTTC. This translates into CASSLGTGANYGYTF. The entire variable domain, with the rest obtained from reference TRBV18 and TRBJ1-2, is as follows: NAGVMQNPRHLVRRRGQEARLRCSPMKGHSHVYWYRQLPEEGLKFMVYLQKENIIDESGMPKERFSAEFPKEGPSILRIQQVVRGDSAAYFCASSLGTGANYGYTFGSGTRLTVV.

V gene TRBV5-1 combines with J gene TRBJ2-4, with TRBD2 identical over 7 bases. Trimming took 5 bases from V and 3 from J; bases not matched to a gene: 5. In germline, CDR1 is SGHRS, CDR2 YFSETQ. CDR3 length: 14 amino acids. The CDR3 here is CASSLGEGKNIQYF. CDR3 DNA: TGCGCCAGCAGTCTTGGGGAGGGCAAAAACATTCAGTACTTC.

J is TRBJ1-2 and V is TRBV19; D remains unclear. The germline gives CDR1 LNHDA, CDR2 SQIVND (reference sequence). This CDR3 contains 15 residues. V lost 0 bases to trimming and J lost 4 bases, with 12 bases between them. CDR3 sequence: CASSIDPTGFYGYTF. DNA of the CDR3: TGTGCCAGTAGTATAGATCCTACGGGTTTCTATGGCTACACCTTC.

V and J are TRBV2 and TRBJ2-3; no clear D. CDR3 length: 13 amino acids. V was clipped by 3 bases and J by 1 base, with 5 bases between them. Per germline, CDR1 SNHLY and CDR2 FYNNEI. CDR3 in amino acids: CASSDSGTDTQYF. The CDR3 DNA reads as TGTGCCAGCAGTGACTCGGGCACAGATACGCAGTATTTT.